This T cell receptor (beta chain) was identified during a study of shared clonotypes between healthy human individuals. Study-level information: For every donor, three CD4 naive, three CD4 memory, two CD8 naive and one CD8 memory plates were used.

Study-level results: With few donors, the genetic and exposure-history diversity represented was limited. A handful of donors had around 5.5% of their naive CD4 clonotypes in common.

Germline assignment: CDR1 MNHEY and CDR2 SVGAGI. V was cut by 5 bases and J by 6 bases, with 14 bases left in between. The CDR3 contains 14 residues. Details on this clone: Its cognate antigen is unknown.

The genomic DNA of each subset was split evenly across several immunoSEQ plates. Data came from immunoSEQ multiplex PCR; TCRdb stores just in-frame clones and leaves some out. The sample holds 2 million to 2.5 million clones, 85% to 95% seen once. Material: naive CD4+ T cells from PBMCs. Subset indicated: CD45RA+ positively selected. This sequence joins TRBV6-5 and TRBJ1-5, with D tentatively TRBD1 (5 bases). The receptor comes from a man between 18 and 29 years old in good health. Some clones in this sample may be carry-over from other donors' samples. The CDR3 DNA sequence: TGTGCCAGCAGTCTCGTGGGGGGAGGTCAGCCCCAGCATTTT. Protein sequence: CASSLVGGGQPQHF.